Listed here are 21 T cell receptor beta chains from one sample, sequenced in a study of low-dose radiotherapy and immunotherapy resistance in tumors. First-strand cDNA used TRAV- and TRBV-specific primers, covering alpha and beta chains. Both a constant-region primer and a V-primer adapter served to amplify TCRs across roughly 20 PCR cycles. TCRdb reprocessed the reads with MiXCR, giving one entry per CDR3 protein. Of more than 6,000 distinct CDR3 sequences in the sample, approximately 57% were seen once. These receptor sequences come from a human donor with advanced metastatic prostate, ovarian, gallbladder or colorectal cancer (not recorded which). This table probably holds off-target reads from a library built for another chain.

The chain combines TRBV25-1 with TRBJ2-2; 7 bases are a match to TRBD2. The CDR3 extends over 15 amino acids. Trimming cost V 5 bases and J 7 bases; bases outside gene matches: 10. In germline, CDR1 is MGHDK, CDR2 SYGVNS. The CDR3 nucleotides read TGTGCCAGCAGTCGGGACTATGAGGATTTCGGGGAGCTGTTTTTT. Its translation is CASSRDYEDFGELFF. The whole variable domain, filled in from reference TRBV25-1 and TRBJ2-2, reads EADIYQTPRYLVIGTGKKITLECSQTMGHDKMYWYQQDPGMELHLIHYSYGVNSTEKGDLSSESTVSRIRTEHFPLTLESARPSHTSQYLCASSRDYEDFGELFFGEGSRLTVL.

The CDR3 loop reads CASSQASGRTQYF. The CDR3 bases are TGTGCCAGCAGCCAAGCCTCGGGAAGGACCCAGTACTTC. The genes are TRBV3-1 and TRBJ2-5, with D perhaps TRBD2 (5 bases). The germline V and J ends were trimmed by 1 base and 7 bases, with 10 bases remaining between them. CDR3 length: 13 residues. The germline V gene encodes CDR1 LGHDT and CDR2 YNNKEL (reference sequence).

This clonotype was seen a handful of times. The V call is TRBV9, the J call TRBJ2-7; a weak D match, TRBD2 (5 bases). This CDR3 contains 18 residues. Trimming took 3 bases from V and 0 from J, leaving 22 bases between them. CDR1 is SGDLS and CDR2 is YYNGEE in the germline V gene. Here the CDR3 reads CASSARGLVRALSYEQYF. Here the CDR3 DNA reads TGTGCCAGCAGCGCGAGAGGGCTAGTTAGGGCCCTCTCCTACGAGCAGTACTTC. The variable domain in full, completed from reference TRBV9 and TRBJ2-7, reads DSGVTQTPKHLITATGQRVTLRCSPRSGDLSVYWYQQSLDQGLQFLIQYYNGEERAKGNILERFSAQQFPDLHSELNLSSLELGDSALYFCASSARGLVRALSYEQYFGPGTRLTVT.

The V call is TRBV19, the J call TRBJ2-2; TRBD2 matches 8 bases. This CDR3 has 15 amino acids. Germline loops: CDR1 LNHDA, CDR2 SQIVND (reference sequence). V lost 5 bases and J lost 7; bases outside the gene matches: 9. The DNA for the CDR3 is TGTGCCAGTAGTCGCCCCCGGGAGGGCAGCGGGGAGCTGTTTTTT. Translated: CASSRPREGSGELFF. The whole variable domain, filled in from reference TRBV19 and TRBJ2-2, reads DGGITQSPKYLFRKEGQNVTLSCEQNLNHDAMYWYRQDPGQGLRLIYYSQIVNDFQKGDIAEGYSVSREKKESFPLTVTSAQKNPTAFYLCASSRPREGSGELFFGEGSRLTVL.

The rearrangement uses TRBV3-1 and TRBJ2-1; no reliable D call. Germline lookup yields CDR1 LGHDT and CDR2 YNNKEL (reference sequence). This CDR3 has 11 amino acids. Between the trimmed V and J ends, which lost 1 base and 14 bases, there was a span of 9 bases. The DNA of the CDR3 is TGTGCCAGCAGCCAAGTTTACTTAGAGTTCTTC. It yields the protein CASSQVYLEFF.

The table lists this clonotype with a few counts. The chain links TRBV5-1 to TRBJ2-1, with D uncertain. Trimming stripped 3 bases from V and 5 bases from J, with 18 bases between. Germline V gene data show CDR1 as SGHRS and CDR2 as YFSETQ. The CDR3 extends over 16 amino acids. The CDR3 loop is CASSSGNSGINNEQFF. The DNA for the CDR3 is TGCGCCAGCAGCTCAGGTAATTCTGGCATTAACAATGAGCAGTTCTTC. The full variable domain, completed using reference TRBV5-1 and TRBJ2-1, is KAGVTQTPRYLIKTRGQQVTLSCSPISGHRSVSWYQQTPGQGLQFLFEYFSETQRNKGNFPGRFSGRQFSNSRSEMNVSTLELGDSALYLCASSSGNSGINNEQFFGPGTRLTVL.

The chain has TRBV27 and TRBJ2-1; maybe TRBD1 (5 bases). The CDR3 spans 11 residues. V lost 6 bases, J lost 7 bases, and 7 bases lay in between. Germline loops: CDR1 MNHEY, CDR2 SMNVEV (reference sequence). The DNA for the CDR3 is TGTGCCAGCAGGCAGGGTAATGAGCAGTTCTTC. The encoded protein is CASRQGNEQFF.

The J gene is TRBJ2-7, the V gene TRBV28, with a tentative D call TRBD1 (7 bases). The CDR3 length is 14 residues. Per germline, CDR1 MDHEN and CDR2 SYDVKM. V lost 8 bases, J lost 3 bases, and 17 bases lay in between. Written as DNA, the CDR3 is TGTGCCAGCTCTTTGACAGGGACTCTCTACGAGCAGTACTTC. This codes for CASSLTGTLYEQYF.

This sequence joins TRBV6-2 or TRBV6-3 and TRBJ2-2; weak D call: TRBD2 (6 bases). Trimming left V 2 bases short and J 7 bases short, with 14 bases between. The CDR3 contains 15 residues. Germline lookup yields CDR1 MNHEY and CDR2 SVGEGT. The CDR3 region is CASSYTSGSGGELFF. In DNA form, the CDR3 reads TGTGCCAGCAGTTACACGAGCGGGTCGGGCGGGGAGCTGTTTTTT.

The chain links TRBV6-8 to TRBJ2-7; possible D gene TRBD1, 6 bases. This CDR3 contains 12 residues. The germline V gene encodes CDR1 MNHGY and CDR2 SAAAGT. V was clipped by 11 bases and J by 3 bases, with 14 bases between them. The CDR3 DNA reads as TGTGCCGCCAGACAGGAGAGCTACGAGCAGTACTTC. This gives the protein CAARQESYEQYF.

For the CDR3, the DNA is TGCGCCAGCAGCTACCGGGCCTCGGGCAATCAGCCCCAGCATTTT. It specifies CASSYRASGNQPQHF. The V call is TRBV4-1, the J call TRBJ1-5; D remains unclear. The CDR3 sequence is 15 residues long. V was cut by 5 bases and J by 2 bases, with 13 bases left in between. In germline, CDR1 is MGHRA, CDR2 YSYEKL.

In this sample, this clonotype turned up a few times. The chain combines TRBV12-3 or TRBV12-4 with TRBJ1-6; TRBD1 matches 8 bases. The ends lost 6 bases at V and 7 bases at J; junction bases unmatched: 14. This CDR3 comprises 17 residues. The CDR3 sequence: CASSLPEYRGRNSPLHF. The CDR3 DNA reads as TGTGCCAGCAGCTTACCCGAATACAGGGGGAGAAATTCACCCCTCCACTTT.

The rearrangement joins TRBV4-1 to TRBJ2-5; D might be TRBD1 (6 bases). Trimming left V 3 bases short and J 2 bases short, with 7 bases between. The CDR3 runs to 13 residues. Germline lookup yields CDR1 MGHRA and CDR2 YSYEKL. Written as DNA, the CDR3 is TGCGCCAGCAGCCACGACAGGCAAGAGACCCAGTACTTC. Translating it yields CASSHDRQETQYF.

The chain couples TRBV3-1 to TRBJ2-1; TRBD2 matches at 11 bases. After removal of 1 base from V and 7 bases from J, the junction contained 12 bases not matched to a gene. Germline CDR1 is LGHDT and CDR2 is YNNKEL (reference sequence). The CDR3 consists of 18 residues. The CDR3 loop is CASSQVHHRTSGRNEQFF. Written as DNA, the CDR3 is TGTGCCAGCAGCCAAGTTCATCATCGGACTAGCGGGCGAAATGAGCAGTTCTTC.

V usage is TRBV7-6 and J usage is TRBJ2-1; 11 bases match TRBD2. This CDR3 is 16 amino acids long. Losses at the gene ends were 5 bases for V and 6 bases for J; bases not matched to a gene: 9. Germline V gene lookup returns CDR1 SGHVS and CDR2 FNYEAQ. Here the CDR3 DNA reads TGTGCCAGCAGCCCTGGCCTAGCGGGAGGTGGCAATGAGCAGTTCTTC. As protein: CASSPGLAGGGNEQFF.

The rearrangement joins TRBV7-2 to TRBJ2-1, with D perhaps given as TRBD1 or TRBD2 (6 bases each). The length of the CDR3 is 14 residues. Trimming removed 6 bases from V and 7 bases from J, with 16 bases in between. The germline gives CDR1 SGHTA, CDR2 FQGNSA. The CDR3 loop reads CASSPPGAWNEQFF. The CDR3 coding sequence is TGTGCCAGCAGTCCCCCGGGGGCTTGGAATGAGCAGTTCTTC. The full variable domain, its missing parts supplied by reference TRBV7-2 and TRBJ2-1, is GAGVSQSPSNKVTEKGKDVELRCDPISGHTALYWYRQSLGQGLEFLIYFQGNSAPDKSGLPSDRFSAERTGGSVSTLTIQRTQQEDSAVYLCASSPPGAWNEQFFGPGTRLTVL.

V is TRBV3-1 and J is TRBJ1-4, with D possibly TRBD1 on 6 matching bases. The CDR3 is 15 amino acids. The V gene's germline CDR1 is LGHDT and CDR2 YNNKEL (reference sequence). Deletions cut 4 bases from V and 3 bases from J, with 12 bases between. CDR3 residues: CASSPRGASNEKLFF. The CDR3 nucleotides are TGTGCCAGCAGCCCTCGGGGGGCTTCTAATGAAAAACTGTTTTTT.

Here the CDR3 DNA reads TGTGCCAGCAGCTTAATGGGGGACAGAAGCACAGATACGCAGTATTTT. Its protein is CASSLMGDRSTDTQYF. This rearrangement joins TRBV5-4 to TRBJ2-3; 7 bases match TRBD1. Germline-derived CDR1 and CDR2 are SGHNT and YYREEE (reference sequence). The CDR3 sequence is 16 residues long. V lost 2 bases to trimming and J lost 0 bases; unmatched junction nucleotides: 6.

This clonotype was seen a few times. The chain has TRBV5-1 and TRBJ1-1, with D possibly being TRBD1 (6 bases). The V end lost 2 bases, the J end lost 7 bases, and 15 bases lay between the germline ends. CDR1 SGHRS and CDR2 YFSETQ come from the germline V gene. CDR3 length: 14 amino acids. Here the CDR3 DNA reads TGCGCCAGCAGCTTACAAGGAAGGGACAATGAAGCTTTCTTT. Amino acids: CASSLQGRDNEAFF. The complete variable domain, with remaining parts taken from reference TRBV5-1 and TRBJ1-1, reads KAGVTQTPRYLIKTRGQQVTLSCSPISGHRSVSWYQQTPGQGLQFLFEYFSETQRNKGNFPGRFSGRQFSNSRSEMNVSTLELGDSALYLCASSLQGRDNEAFFGQGTRLTVV.

This clonotype turned up a few times. The CDR3: CASSLAGTQTYEQYF. CDR3 bases: TGTGCCAGCAGCTTGGCGGGGACACAGACCTACGAGCAGTACTTC. The chain has TRBV5-6 and TRBJ2-7; the D gene is possibly TRBD1 (6 bases). The ends were cut back, 0 bases at V and 2 bases at J, with 12 bases in the middle. The CDR3 loop spans 15 amino acids. Germline CDR1 reads SGHDT; CDR2 reads YYEEEE.

The genes are TRBV28 and TRBJ1-2; 10 bases match TRBD1. The germline CDR1 and CDR2 sequences are MDHEN and SYDVKM. The CDR3 loop spans 18 amino acids. Trimming took 5 bases from V and 4 from J; bases not matched to a gene: 16. In DNA form, the CDR3 reads TGTGCCAGCAGTCCCCACCTGACAGGGGGCGCAGCTCTCTATGGCTACACCTTC. Translated, it gives CASSPHLTGGAALYGYTF.